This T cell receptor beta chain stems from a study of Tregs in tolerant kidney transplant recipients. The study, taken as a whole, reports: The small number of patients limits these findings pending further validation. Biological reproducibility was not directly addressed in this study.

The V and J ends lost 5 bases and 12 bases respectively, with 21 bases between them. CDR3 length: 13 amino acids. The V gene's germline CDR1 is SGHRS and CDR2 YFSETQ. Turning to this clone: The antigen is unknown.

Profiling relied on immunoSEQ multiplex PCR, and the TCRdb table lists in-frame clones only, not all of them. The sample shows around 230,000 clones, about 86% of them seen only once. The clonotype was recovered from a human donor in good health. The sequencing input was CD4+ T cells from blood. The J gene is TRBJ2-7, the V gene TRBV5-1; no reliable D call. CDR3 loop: CASSFIPDQNGYF. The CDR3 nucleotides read TGCGCCAGCAGTTTCATCCCCGACCAAAACGGGTACTTC.